What follows are 2 T cell receptor beta chains derived from one specimen sequenced in a study of T-cell reconstitution after alpha-beta-depleted transplantation in children. Unique molecular identifiers were incorporated during preparation of the TCRbeta library. One entry per CDR3 protein, called by TCRdb with MiXCR from the PCR reads. Here the sample spans around 490,000 distinct CDR3 sequences, about 10% being singletons. Specimen: PBMCs, mostly from graft donor cells, collected 180 days after TCRalphabeta/CD19-depleted stem cell transplant. The receptors derive from a female patient aged 2 to 10 who had a stem cell transplant for aplastic anemia, so the T cells may come from the graft donor.

This clonotype was seen a handful of times. The chain links TRBV5-1 to TRBJ2-1, with unresolved D. CDR3 length equals 13 residues. The germline V and J ends were trimmed by 4 bases and 4 bases, with 9 bases remaining between them. From germline, CDR1 is SGHRS and CDR2 YFSETQ. The CDR3 loop is CASSQDVYNEQFF. The DNA for the CDR3 is TGCGCCAGCAGCCAGGACGTATACAATGAGCAGTTCTTC.

This clonotype has more than one count but fewer than ten. The chain links TRBV20-1 to TRBJ2-5; D is unclear. The CDR3 runs 13 residues. Trimming stripped 1 base from V and 4 bases from J, with 10 bases between. The germline CDR1 and CDR2 sequences are DFQATT and SNEGSKA (reference sequence). CDR3 sequence: CSARVVNRETQYF. CDR3 nucleotide sequence: TGCAGTGCTAGAGTAGTGAACAGAGAGACCCAGTACTTC.